This T cell receptor (beta chain) was captured by sequencing in a study of cytomegalovirus exposure and HLA in healthy donors. Study-level background: As released early, the data held 85 million to 95 million unique TCRs from HLA-typed donors. General observations from the study: Immune exposure was documented only through CMV serostatus.

Germline assignment: CDR1 KGHSH and CDR2 LQKENI. CDR3 length: 17 residues. Losses at the gene ends were 1 base for V and 6 bases for J; bases not matched to a gene: 9. Use of 60 Vbeta and 13 Jbeta primers characterized the PCR. Generated by immunoSEQ multiplex PCR, the TCRdb table keeps only in-frame clones and is missing some. The top ten clones hold about 0.58% of a sample with about 230,000 clones, approximately 84% of them seen once. About this clone: The antigen is unknown.

The chain has TRBV18 and TRBJ1-1; TRBD1 aligns across 12 bases. The TCR was taken from a woman between 35 and 50 years old in good health and CMV-seronegative. Sequenced sample: PBMCs. CDR3 sequence (DNA): TGTGCCAGCTCACCACAGCAGACGGGACAGGGGGCGGCTGAAGCTTTCTTT. This sequence encodes CASSPQQTGQGAAEAFF.